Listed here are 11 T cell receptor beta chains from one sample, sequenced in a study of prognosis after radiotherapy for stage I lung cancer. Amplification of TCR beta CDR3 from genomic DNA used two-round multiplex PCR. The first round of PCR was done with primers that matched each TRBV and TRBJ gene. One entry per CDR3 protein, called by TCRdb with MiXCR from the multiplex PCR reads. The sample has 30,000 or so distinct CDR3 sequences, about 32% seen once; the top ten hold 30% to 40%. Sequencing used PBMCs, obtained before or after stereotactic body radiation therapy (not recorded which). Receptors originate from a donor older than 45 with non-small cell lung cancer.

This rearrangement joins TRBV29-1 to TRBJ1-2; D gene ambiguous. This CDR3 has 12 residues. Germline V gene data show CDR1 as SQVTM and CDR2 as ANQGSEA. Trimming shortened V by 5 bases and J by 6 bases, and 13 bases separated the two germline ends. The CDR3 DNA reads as TGCAGCGTTACATACCTTAATCATGGCTACACCTTC. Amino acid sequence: CSVTYLNHGYTF.

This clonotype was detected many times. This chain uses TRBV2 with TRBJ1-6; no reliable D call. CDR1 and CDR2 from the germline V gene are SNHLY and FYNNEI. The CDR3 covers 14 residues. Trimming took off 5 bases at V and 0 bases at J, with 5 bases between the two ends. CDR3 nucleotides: TGTGCCAGCAGTCGCAGCTCCTATAATTCACCCCTCCACTTT. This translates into CASSRSSYNSPLHF.

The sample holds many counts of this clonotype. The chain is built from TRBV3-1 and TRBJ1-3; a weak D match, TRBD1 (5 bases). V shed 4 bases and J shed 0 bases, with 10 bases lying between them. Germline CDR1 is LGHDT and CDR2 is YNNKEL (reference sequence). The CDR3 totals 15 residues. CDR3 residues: CASSRGTPSGNTIYF. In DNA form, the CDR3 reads TGTGCCAGCAGCCGCGGGACCCCCTCTGGAAACACCATATATTTT.

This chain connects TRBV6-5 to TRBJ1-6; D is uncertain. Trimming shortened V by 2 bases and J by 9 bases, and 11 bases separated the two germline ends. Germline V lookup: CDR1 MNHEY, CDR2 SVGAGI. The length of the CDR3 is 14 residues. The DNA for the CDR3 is TGTGCCAGCAGTTACATAGGATGGACTTCACCCCTCCACTTT. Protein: CASSYIGWTSPLHF.

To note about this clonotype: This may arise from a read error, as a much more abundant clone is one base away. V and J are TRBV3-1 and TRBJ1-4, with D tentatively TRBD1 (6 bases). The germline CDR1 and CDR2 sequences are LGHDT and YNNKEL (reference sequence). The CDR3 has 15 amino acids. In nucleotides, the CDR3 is TGTGCCAGCAGCCACCTCAGGGGTCCTAATGAAAAACTGTCTTTT. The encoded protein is CASSHLRGPNEKLSF.

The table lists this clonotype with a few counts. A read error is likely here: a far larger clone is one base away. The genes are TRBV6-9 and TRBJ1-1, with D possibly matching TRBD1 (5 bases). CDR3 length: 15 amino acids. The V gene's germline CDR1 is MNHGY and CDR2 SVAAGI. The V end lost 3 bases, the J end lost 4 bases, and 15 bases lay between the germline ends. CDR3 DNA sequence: TGTGCCAGCAGTTACTGGGGCGGGGCCATCACTGAAGCTTTCTTT. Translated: CASSYWGGAITEAFF.

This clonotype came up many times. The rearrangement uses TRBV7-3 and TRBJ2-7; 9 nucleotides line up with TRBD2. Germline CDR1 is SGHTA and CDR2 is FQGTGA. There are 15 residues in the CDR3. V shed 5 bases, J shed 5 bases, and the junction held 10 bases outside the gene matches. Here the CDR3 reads CASSVRAGGYNEQYF. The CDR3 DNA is TGTGCCAGCAGCGTAAGAGCGGGAGGTTATAACGAGCAGTACTTC.

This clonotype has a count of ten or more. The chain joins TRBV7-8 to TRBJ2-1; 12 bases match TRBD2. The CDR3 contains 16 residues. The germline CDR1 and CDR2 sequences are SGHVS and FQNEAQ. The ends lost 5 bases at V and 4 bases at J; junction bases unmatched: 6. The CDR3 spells CASSRLAGAQYNEQFF. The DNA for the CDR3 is TGTGCCAGCAGCAGACTAGCGGGAGCGCAGTACAATGAGCAGTTCTTC.

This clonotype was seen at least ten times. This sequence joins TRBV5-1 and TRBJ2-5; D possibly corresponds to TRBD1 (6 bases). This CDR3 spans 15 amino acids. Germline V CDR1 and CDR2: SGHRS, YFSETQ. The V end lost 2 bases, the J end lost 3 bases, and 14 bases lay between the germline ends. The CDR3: CASSLGGRSEETQYF. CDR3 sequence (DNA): TGCGCCAGCAGCTTAGGGGGACGGAGTGAAGAGACCCAGTACTTC.

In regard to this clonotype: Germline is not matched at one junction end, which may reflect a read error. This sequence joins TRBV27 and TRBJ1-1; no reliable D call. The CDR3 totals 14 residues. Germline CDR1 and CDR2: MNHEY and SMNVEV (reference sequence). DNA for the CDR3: TGTGCCGGACTCATGTATGGGTATCCCGGCGAGCAGTACTTT. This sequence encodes CAGLMYGYPGEQYF.

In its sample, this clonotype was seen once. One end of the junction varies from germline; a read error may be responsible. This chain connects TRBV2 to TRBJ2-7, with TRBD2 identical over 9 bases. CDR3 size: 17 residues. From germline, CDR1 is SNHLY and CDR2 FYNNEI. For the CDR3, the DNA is TGTGCCAGCAGTGAATGGGGGACTAGCTGGATCTCCTACGAGCAGTGCTTC. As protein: CASSEWGTSWISYEQCF. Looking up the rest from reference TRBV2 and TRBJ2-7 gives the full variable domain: EPEVTQTPSHQVTQMGQEVILRCVPISNHLYFYWYRQILGQKVEFLVSFYNNEISEKSEIFDDQFSVERPDGSNFTLKIRSTKLEDSAMYFCASSEWGTSWISYEQCFGPGTRLTVT.